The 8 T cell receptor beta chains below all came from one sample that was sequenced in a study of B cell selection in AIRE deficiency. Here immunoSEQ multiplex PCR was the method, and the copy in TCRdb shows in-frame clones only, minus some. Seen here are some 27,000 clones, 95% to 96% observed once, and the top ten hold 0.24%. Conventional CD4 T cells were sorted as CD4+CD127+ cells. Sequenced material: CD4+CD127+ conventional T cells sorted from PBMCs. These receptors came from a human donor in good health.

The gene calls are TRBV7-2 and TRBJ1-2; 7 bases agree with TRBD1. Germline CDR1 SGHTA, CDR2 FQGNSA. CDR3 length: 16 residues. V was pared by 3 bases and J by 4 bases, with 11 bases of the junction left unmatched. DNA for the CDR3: TGTGCCAGCAGCTTGGGACGACAGGGTAGGAGCTATGGCTACACCTTC. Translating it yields CASSLGRQGRSYGYTF.

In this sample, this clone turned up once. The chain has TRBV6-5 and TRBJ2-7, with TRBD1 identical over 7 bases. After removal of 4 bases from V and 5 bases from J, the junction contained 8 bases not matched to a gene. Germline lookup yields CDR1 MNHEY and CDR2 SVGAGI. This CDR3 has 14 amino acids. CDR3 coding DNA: TGTGCCAGCAGTTTGGGGCAGGGGGTACACGAGCAGTACTTC. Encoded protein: CASSLGQGVHEQYF.

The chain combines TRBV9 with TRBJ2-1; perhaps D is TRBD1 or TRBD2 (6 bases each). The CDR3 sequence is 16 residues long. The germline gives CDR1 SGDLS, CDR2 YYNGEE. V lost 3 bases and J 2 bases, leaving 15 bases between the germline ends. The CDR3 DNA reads TGTGCCAGCAGCGCCGAGGGGGGTAAACCCTACAATGAGCAGTTCTTC. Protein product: CASSAEGGKPYNEQFF.

This chain's CDR3 is CASSPPPNQPQHF. DNA of the CDR3: TGTGCCAGCAGCCCCCCCCCAAATCAGCCCCAGCATTTT. The V call is TRBV6-5, the J call TRBJ1-5; D gene ambiguous. Germline values: CDR1 MNHEY, CDR2 SVGAGI. This CDR3 has 13 amino acids. V lost 6 bases and J lost 4, with 10 bases in between.

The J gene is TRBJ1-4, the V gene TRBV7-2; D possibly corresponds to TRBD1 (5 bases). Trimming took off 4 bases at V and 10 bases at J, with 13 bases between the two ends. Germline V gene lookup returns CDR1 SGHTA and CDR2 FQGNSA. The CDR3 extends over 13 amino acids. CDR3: CASSSQRGGKLFF. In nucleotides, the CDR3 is TGTGCCAGCAGCTCCCAGCGGGGGGGAAAACTGTTTTTT.

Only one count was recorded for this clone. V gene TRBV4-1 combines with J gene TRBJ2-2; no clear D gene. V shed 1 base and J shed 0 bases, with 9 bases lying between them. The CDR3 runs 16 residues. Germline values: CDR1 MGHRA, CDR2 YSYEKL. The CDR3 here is CASSQAHGANTGELFF. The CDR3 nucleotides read TGCGCCAGCAGCCAAGCTCATGGAGCGAACACCGGGGAGCTGTTTTTT.

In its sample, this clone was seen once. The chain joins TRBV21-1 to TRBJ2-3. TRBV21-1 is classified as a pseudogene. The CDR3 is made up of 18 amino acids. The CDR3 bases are TGTGCCAGCAGCATACCGGAATTTCAATCTTTCAGCACAGATACGCAGTATTTT. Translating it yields CASSIPEFQSFSTDTQYF.

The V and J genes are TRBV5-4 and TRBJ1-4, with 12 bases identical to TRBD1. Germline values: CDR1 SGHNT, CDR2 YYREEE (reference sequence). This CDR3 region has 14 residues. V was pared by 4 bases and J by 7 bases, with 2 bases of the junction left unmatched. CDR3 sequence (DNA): TGTGCCAGCAGCAGGGACAGGGGGCTTGAAAAACTGTTTTTT. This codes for CASSRDRGLEKLFF.